Below are 15 T cell receptor beta chains sequenced from a single sample in a study of blood T cell repertoires in COVID-19 (dated by TCRdb to 2018 to 2021). The method behind the library was the immunoSEQ multiplex PCR assay. TCRdb provides this immuneACCESS table in a form limited to in-frame rearrangements. Some clones are lacking; in checked studies, under half of them reflect an unresolved V gene, and why the rest are absent is not known. In all, the sample holds around 280,000 clones, and around 89% of those were seen once. The leading ten clones occupy 1.5% to 2% of the sample. The sequencing input was PBMCs or T cells enriched from blood (not recorded which). These receptors all stem from a woman younger than 35 with acute COVID-19.

This clone was recorded once. The rearrangement joins TRBV27 to TRBJ2-1, with 8 bases identical to TRBD1. Germline lookup yields CDR1 MNHEY and CDR2 SMNVEV (reference sequence). The junction had 6 bases not matched to a gene; V was cut back by 5 bases and J by 3 bases. This CDR3 region has 15 residues. The CDR3 sequence is CASSPDRGIYNEQFF. CDR3 in DNA: TGTGCCAGCAGTCCCGACAGGGGAATCTACAATGAGCAGTTCTTC.

The chain is built from TRBV3-1 (or the pseudogene TRBV3-2) and TRBJ2-7; D is possibly TRBD2 (6 bases). Trimming cost V 4 bases and J 6 bases, with 19 bases left between them. CDR1 and CDR2 from the germline V gene are LGHDT and YNNKEL (reference sequence). The CDR3 contains 15 residues. The CDR3 spells CASSPRGSGSREQYF. The DNA for the CDR3 is TGTGCCAGCAGCCCCAGAGGTAGCGGCTCTCGCGAGCAGTACTTC.

The V and J genes are TRBV21-1 and TRBJ1-2; TRBD1, the D gene given by the table, was not confirmed from the DNA. TRBV21-1 is recorded as a pseudogene. This CDR3 has 12 amino acids. The CDR3 DNA follows: TGTGCCACCGGACAGGGGAGACGGGGCTACACCTTC. It encodes CATGQGRRGYTF.

This chain uses TRBV10-3 with TRBJ2-1, with D perhaps matching TRBD2 (5 bases). The CDR3 totals 14 residues. The V gene's germline CDR1 is ENHRY and CDR2 SYGVKD. V gave up 9 bases and J gave up 1 base, with 13 bases separating them. The CDR3 spells CAIAPGDSYNEQFF. CDR3 DNA sequence: TGTGCCATTGCACCCGGGGATTCCTACAATGAGCAGTTCTTC.

The genes are TRBV19 and TRBJ1-2; D gene uncertain. There are 14 residues in the CDR3. The ends were cut back, 0 bases at V and 8 bases at J, with 13 bases in the middle. CDR1 is LNHDA, CDR2 SQIVND, per germline (reference sequence). In nucleotides, the CDR3 is TGTGCCAGTAGTATAGATCGCTTGTCAGGCGGCTACACCTTC. Residues: CASSIDRLSGGYTF.

The V gene is TRBV11-2, the J gene TRBJ2-7; D is possibly TRBD1 (6 bases). The length of the CDR3 is 12 residues. V was shortened by 6 bases and J by 3 bases, with 9 bases between the two germline ends. CDR1 is SGHAT and CDR2 is FQNNGV in the germline V gene. This chain's CDR3 is CASRPGVYEQYF. The CDR3 DNA reads TGTGCCAGCAGACCAGGGGTCTACGAGCAGTACTTC.

The chain carries TRBV5-1 and TRBJ2-5, with a weak D call TRBD1 (5 bases). Germline V gives CDR1 SGHRS, CDR2 YFSETQ. The CDR3 sequence is 15 residues long. With 2 bases removed from V and 1 base from J, the gap between germline ends came to 12 bases. CDR3 sequence (DNA): TGCGCCAGCAGCTTCATCGCCGACAGCCAAGAGACCCAGTACTTC. As protein: CASSFIADSQETQYF. The full variable domain, in which reference TRBV5-1 and TRBJ2-5 provide the parts outside the CDR3, is KAGVTQTPRYLIKTRGQQVTLSCSPISGHRSVSWYQQTPGQGLQFLFEYFSETQRNKGNFPGRFSGRQFSNSRSEMNVSTLELGDSALYLCASSFIADSQETQYFGPGTRLLVL.

The table lists this clone with a few counts. CDR3 region: CASNPTSGRALYF. In DNA, the CDR3 is TGCGCCAGCAACCCGACTAGCGGGAGGGCCCTGTACTTC. The chain uses TRBV5-1 and TRBJ2-7; 14 bases agree with TRBD2. The CDR3 spans 13 residues. Germline V gene lookup returns CDR1 SGHRS and CDR2 YFSETQ. J lost 12 bases, V lost 6 bases, and 8 bases had no gene match. The full variable domain, rest sourced from reference TRBV5-1 and TRBJ2-7, is KAGVTQTPRYLIKTRGQQVTLSCSPISGHRSVSWYQQTPGQGLQFLFEYFSETQRNKGNFPGRFSGRQFSNSRSEMNVSTLELGDSALYLCASNPTSGRALYFGPGTRLTVT.

J is TRBJ1-1 and V is TRBV10-1, with a possible D match to TRBD1 (5 bases). Germline V lookup: CDR1 WNHNN, CDR2 SYGVQD (reference sequence). The germline V and J ends were trimmed by 5 bases and 4 bases, with 11 bases remaining between them. The CDR3 contains 13 residues. The CDR3 loop is CASSRRGGTEAFF. The DNA of the CDR3 is TGCGCCAGCAGTAGGAGGGGAGGCACTGAAGCTTTCTTT.

The rearrangement uses TRBV4-2 and TRBJ2-1, with 9 bases fitting TRBD2. Unmatched junction bases numbered 11, after V lost 0 bases and J lost 5 bases. The CDR3 contains 18 residues. Germline V lookup: CDR1 LGHNA, CDR2 YNFKEQ. CDR3 sequence reads: CASSQDPPGLAGNNEQFF. The CDR3 coding sequence is TGTGCCAGCAGCCAAGATCCTCCTGGGCTAGCGGGGAACAATGAGCAGTTCTTC.

The V and J genes are TRBV27 and TRBJ2-3; TRBD2 aligns across 8 bases. After removal of 8 bases from V and 1 base from J, the junction contained 5 bases not matched to a gene. The CDR3 is made up of 14 amino acids. Per germline, CDR1 MNHEY and CDR2 SMNVEV (reference sequence). In DNA form, the CDR3 reads TGTGCCAGCCGGGGGGGAGTGGGCACAGATACGCAGTATTTT. It codes for CASRGGVGTDTQYF.

The genes are TRBV15 and TRBJ1-1; 10 bases agree with TRBD1. Per germline, CDR1 LNHNV and CDR2 YYDKDF (reference sequence). This CDR3 comprises 17 residues. V lost 0 bases, J lost 0 bases, and 4 bases stayed unmatched. The CDR3 here is CATSREGTGEMNTEAFF. The DNA of the CDR3 is TGTGCCACCAGCAGAGAAGGGACAGGGGAAATGAACACTGAAGCTTTCTTT.

Here the CDR3 DNA reads TGTGCCAGCAGCGTACCTAGCGGGGAAGTACAAGAGACCCAGTACTTC. It yields the protein CASSVPSGEVQETQYF. The gene calls are TRBV5-5 and TRBJ2-5; 9 bases line up with TRBD2. Looked up from germline, CDR1 is SGHKS and CDR2 is YYEKEE (reference sequence). The ends lost 4 bases at V and 2 bases at J; junction bases unmatched: 9. The CDR3 is made up of 16 amino acids.

This clone was seen just once. This chain connects TRBV7-8 to TRBJ1-5; no clear D gene. The CDR3 covers 13 residues. Trimming took 7 bases from V and 4 from J, leaving 11 bases between them. Germline V lookup: CDR1 SGHVS, CDR2 FQNEAQ. CDR3 nucleotide sequence: TGTGCCAGCACCAATTTACTAAATCAGCCCCAGCATTTT. Residues: CASTNLLNQPQHF.

This clone has a single count. V is TRBV7-6 and J is TRBJ2-3; D is undetermined. The CDR3 is made up of 15 amino acids. V was clipped by 0 bases and J by 0 bases, with 7 bases between them. CDR1 and CDR2 from the germline V gene are SGHVS and FNYEAQ. As DNA, the CDR3 is TGTGCCAGCAGCTTAGCCTTTGGCAGCACAGATACGCAGTATTTT. It translates to CASSLAFGSTDTQYF.